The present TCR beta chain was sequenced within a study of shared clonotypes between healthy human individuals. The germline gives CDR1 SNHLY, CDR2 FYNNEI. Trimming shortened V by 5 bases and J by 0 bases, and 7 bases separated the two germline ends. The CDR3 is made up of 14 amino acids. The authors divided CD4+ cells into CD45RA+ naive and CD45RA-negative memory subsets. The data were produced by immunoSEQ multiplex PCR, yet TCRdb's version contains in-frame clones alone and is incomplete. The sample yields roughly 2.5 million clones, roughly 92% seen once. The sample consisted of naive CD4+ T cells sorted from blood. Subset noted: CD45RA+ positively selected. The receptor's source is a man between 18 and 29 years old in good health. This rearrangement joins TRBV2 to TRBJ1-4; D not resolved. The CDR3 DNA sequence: TGTGCCAGCAGTATCTATACAACTAATGAAAAACTGTTTTTT. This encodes CASSIYTTNEKLFF.